This passage covers 22 T cell receptor beta chains from one sample sequenced in a study of radiotherapy plus CTLA-4 blockade in lung cancer (dated by TCRdb to 2016 to 2018). Libraries were built with the immunoSEQ multiplex PCR assay. TCRdb's version of the immuneACCESS table is confined to in-frame rearrangements and falls short of the full clone set. An unresolved V gene accounts for under half of the shortfall where checked; the remainder is of unknown origin. This sample holds 83,000 or so clones; under 85% were observed only once. The top ten clonotypes cover more than 0.65% of the sample. The sample was peripheral blood, taken from a patient treated with radiotherapy plus ipilimumab. All receptors derive from a human donor with non-small cell lung cancer who had stable disease on radiotherapy plus ipilimumab.

V is TRBV19 and J is TRBJ1-6; perhaps TRBD1 as D (5 bases). The V gene's germline CDR1 is LNHDA and CDR2 SQIVND (reference sequence). Trimming took 1 base from V and 13 from J, leaving 14 bases between them. CDR3 length: 14 amino acids. Here the CDR3 reads CASSIGDGLLPLHF. CDR3 in DNA: TGTGCCAGTAGTATAGGGGACGGTCTACTCCCCCTCCACTTT.

The V call is TRBV2, the J call TRBJ1-5; D is possibly TRBD1 (5 bases). V lost 4 bases and J lost 3, with 13 bases in between. CDR3 size: 15 residues. Germline-derived CDR1 and CDR2 are SNHLY and FYNNEI. The CDR3 DNA follows: TGTGCCAGCAGTGGGCGGGACGGAATCAATCAGCCCCAGCATTTT. It specifies CASSGRDGINQPQHF. The variable domain in full, completed from reference TRBV2 and TRBJ1-5, reads EPEVTQTPSHQVTQMGQEVILRCVPISNHLYFYWYRQILGQKVEFLVSFYNNEISEKSEIFDDQFSVERPDGSNFTLKIRSTKLEDSAMYFCASSGRDGINQPQHFGDGTRLSIL.

This clone appeared a few times. The chain has TRBV28 and TRBJ2-6; no firm D call. The CDR3 sequence is 13 residues long. The ends were cut back, 5 bases at V and 12 bases at J, with 14 bases in the middle. CDR1 MDHEN and CDR2 SYDVKM come from the germline V gene. CDR3 sequence reads: CASSPAIPTVLTF. The CDR3 DNA reads TGTGCCAGCAGTCCGGCCATACCCACCGTCCTGACTTTC.

In this sample, this clone turned up once. This chain joins TRBV6-1 and TRBJ1-1; D is ambiguous. Germline V gives CDR1 MNHNS, CDR2 SASEGT. This CDR3 has 14 amino acids. V lost 3 bases, J lost 1 base, and 9 bases lay in between. CDR3 DNA: TGTGCCAGCAGTGACTCTAAGGCGAACACTGAAGCTTTCTTT. Its protein product is CASSDSKANTEAFF.

V is TRBV2 and J is TRBJ2-1; possibly TRBD1 for D (5 bases). The germline gives CDR1 SNHLY, CDR2 FYNNEI. The CDR3 extends over 13 amino acids. The V end lost 7 bases, the J end lost 8 bases, and 15 bases lay between the germline ends. The DNA for the CDR3 is TGTGCCAGCACGTCAGGACAAAATTATGAGCAGTTCTTC. Translation: CASTSGQNYEQFF.

The chain joins TRBV6-1 to TRBJ2-2; D is ambiguous. The CDR3 covers 15 residues. The V end was cut by 7 bases, the J end by 1 base, with 13 bases between. Germline V gives CDR1 MNHNS, CDR2 SASEGT. For the CDR3, the DNA is TGTGCCAGCAAGGGTGGCAGCGAGAACACCGGGGAGCTGTTTTTT. It specifies CASKGGSENTGELFF.

V and J are TRBV6-1 and TRBJ1-1; D may be TRBD1 (6 bases). The V end lost 7 bases, the J end lost 4 bases, and 16 bases lay between the germline ends. The CDR3 totals 14 residues. CDR1 and CDR2 from the germline V gene are MNHNS and SASEGT. The CDR3 DNA follows: TGTGCCAGCAAACTCCGGGGGGGCGGCACTGAAGCTTTCTTT. It codes for CASKLRGGGTEAFF.

This chain joins TRBV6-5 and TRBJ1-6; D perhaps matches TRBD1 (5 bases). The CDR3 length is 15 residues. Germline values: CDR1 MNHEY, CDR2 SVGAGI. V lost 0 bases and J lost 7, with 10 bases in between. CDR3 amino acids: CASSYSRGGNSPLHF. The DNA for the CDR3 is TGTGCCAGCAGTTACTCGAGGGGAGGGAATTCACCCCTCCACTTT.

This clone was detected a few times. The V gene is TRBV5-1, the J gene TRBJ2-3, with no clear D. Germline CDR1 is SGHRS and CDR2 is YFSETQ. The CDR3 contains 14 residues. V was clipped by 6 bases and J by 2 bases, with 13 bases between them. CDR3 coding DNA: TGCGCCAGCAACCGAGACGGCGACACAGATACGCAGTATTTT. Amino acid sequence: CASNRDGDTDTQYF.

The chain links TRBV28 to TRBJ1-6; D is unresolved. Trimming took off 3 bases at V and 6 bases at J, with 3 bases between the two ends. CDR1 and CDR2 (germline): MDHEN, SYDVKM. The CDR3 sequence is 12 residues long. CDR3 in DNA: TGTGCCAGCAGTTTCATTAATTCACCCCTCCACTTT. It specifies CASSFINSPLHF.

V gene TRBV5-1 combines with J gene TRBJ2-7; 9 bases fit TRBD1. The CDR3 sequence is 16 residues long. The junction had 9 bases not matched to a gene; V was cut back by 4 bases and J by 1 base. Germline-derived CDR1 and CDR2 are SGHRS and YFSETQ. Here the CDR3 DNA reads TGCGCCAGCAGCAAGGATGGGACAGGGTCTTCCTACGAGCAGTACTTC. It translates to CASSKDGTGSSYEQYF.

The genes are TRBV11-2 and TRBJ1-2, with TRBD1 as a possible D gene (5 bases). Deletions cut 6 bases from V and 4 bases from J, with 12 bases between. Germline values: CDR1 SGHAT, CDR2 FQNNGV. The CDR3 length is 13 residues. CDR3 DNA: TGTGCCAGCAGTGAGGGCGGGACCTATGGCTACACCTTC. Translated, it gives CASSEGGTYGYTF.

The V call is TRBV10-1, the J call TRBJ2-7; TRBD1 matches 9 bases. Trimming at V came to 2 bases and at J to 4 bases, leaving 9 bases not matched to a gene. The CDR3 consists of 16 residues. Germline V CDR1 and CDR2: WNHNN, SYGVQD (reference sequence). The CDR3 DNA reads as TGCGCCAGCAGTGAGGCACAGGGGGCATCGAGGTACGAGCAGTACTTC. This gives the protein CASSEAQGASRYEQYF.

The CDR3: CASSRDRVLSGANVLTF. The CDR3 DNA is TGCGCCAGCAGTCGGGACAGAGTTCTCTCTGGGGCCAACGTCCTGACTTTC. The V gene is TRBV5-1, the J gene TRBJ2-6; 7 bases agree with TRBD1. J lost 0 bases, V lost 5 bases, and 8 bases had no gene match. The CDR3 contains 17 residues. Germline loops: CDR1 SGHRS, CDR2 YFSETQ.

The chain uses TRBV30 and TRBJ2-1; D might be TRBD2 (7 bases). Germline V lookup: CDR1 GTSNPN, CDR2 SVGIG (reference sequence). Trimming removed 8 bases from V and 15 bases from J, with 17 bases in between. The CDR3 sequence is 10 residues long. The CDR3 region is CAGGAFEVFF. The CDR3 DNA sequence: TGTGCCGGGGGGGCGTTCGAGGTGTTCTTC.

V is TRBV6-1 and J is TRBJ2-5; 14 bases are shared with TRBD2. The trim removed 2 bases at V and 3 bases at J, leaving 5 bases unmatched. CDR1 is MNHNS and CDR2 is SASEGT in the germline V gene. This CDR3 comprises 17 residues. The CDR3 coding sequence is TGTGCCAGCAGTGAACCGACTAGCGGGGGGGCTAAAGAGACCCAGTACTTC. Its protein is CASSEPTSGGAKETQYF.

This clone was observed a single time. The rearrangement uses TRBV5-1 and TRBJ2-5; 8 bases map to TRBD1. The CDR3 runs to 14 residues. Germline CDR1 SGHRS, CDR2 YFSETQ. V shed 4 bases and J 5 bases; nucleotides not matched to a gene: 7. In nucleotides, the CDR3 is TGCGCCAGCAGCACCGGACAGGGTCGGGAGACCCAGTACTTC. Encoded protein: CASSTGQGRETQYF.

The V call is TRBV5-1, the J call TRBJ2-1; 11 bases are a match to TRBD2. CDR3 length: 17 amino acids. V gave up 4 bases and J gave up 3 bases; unmatched junction bases: 9. From germline, CDR1 is SGHRS and CDR2 YFSETQ. The CDR3: CASSLTTGTSGYNEQFF. Written as DNA, the CDR3 is TGCGCCAGCAGCCTGACAACCGGGACTAGCGGCTACAATGAGCAGTTCTTC. Full variable domain (outside the CDR3, taken from reference TRBV5-1 and TRBJ2-1): KAGVTQTPRYLIKTRGQQVTLSCSPISGHRSVSWYQQTPGQGLQFLFEYFSETQRNKGNFPGRFSGRQFSNSRSEMNVSTLELGDSALYLCASSLTTGTSGYNEQFFGPGTRLTVL.

This chain joins TRBV6-1 and TRBJ1-5; D call uncertain. This CDR3 comprises 15 residues. Germline-derived CDR1 and CDR2 are MNHNS and SASEGT. Trimming took 6 bases from V and 0 from J, leaving 12 bases between them. CDR3 coding DNA: TGTGCCAGCAGCTTGCATCCCCTTAGCAATCAGCCCCAGCATTTT. Encoded protein: CASSLHPLSNQPQHF.

This rearrangement joins TRBV25-1 to TRBJ2-1; tentatively, D is TRBD2 (5 bases). V was clipped by 4 bases and J by 2 bases, with 12 bases between them. CDR3 length equals 15 residues. Germline CDR1 is MGHDK and CDR2 is SYGVNS. In DNA, the CDR3 is TGTGCCAGCAGTGGACGCGGGTACACCTACAATGAGCAGTTCTTC. It specifies CASSGRGYTYNEQFF. The full variable domain, its missing parts supplied by reference TRBV25-1 and TRBJ2-1, is EADIYQTPRYLVIGTGKKITLECSQTMGHDKMYWYQQDPGMELHLIHYSYGVNSTEKGDLSSESTVSRIRTEHFPLTLESARPSHTSQYLCASSGRGYTYNEQFFGPGTRLTVL.

The gene calls are TRBV15 and TRBJ2-7, with 8 nucleotides matching TRBD2. V was clipped by 2 bases and J by 2 bases; unmatched bases: 5. This CDR3 is 15 amino acids long. Per the germline V gene, CDR1 is LNHNV and CDR2 is YYDKDF (reference sequence). CDR3 in amino acids: CATSRSLGLAYEQYF. DNA for the CDR3: TGTGCCACCAGCAGATCCTTGGGACTAGCCTACGAGCAGTACTTC.

The sample holds a few counts of this clone. This chain joins TRBV6-1 and TRBJ1-6, with 7 nucleotides matching TRBD1. The CDR3 has 14 residues. Trimming took 4 bases from V and 7 from J; bases not matched to a gene: 4. Germline V gene lookup returns CDR1 MNHNS and CDR2 SASEGT. The CDR3 protein is CASSVDRVNSPLHF. The CDR3 DNA follows: TGTGCCAGCAGTGTTGACAGGGTAAATTCACCCCTCCACTTT.